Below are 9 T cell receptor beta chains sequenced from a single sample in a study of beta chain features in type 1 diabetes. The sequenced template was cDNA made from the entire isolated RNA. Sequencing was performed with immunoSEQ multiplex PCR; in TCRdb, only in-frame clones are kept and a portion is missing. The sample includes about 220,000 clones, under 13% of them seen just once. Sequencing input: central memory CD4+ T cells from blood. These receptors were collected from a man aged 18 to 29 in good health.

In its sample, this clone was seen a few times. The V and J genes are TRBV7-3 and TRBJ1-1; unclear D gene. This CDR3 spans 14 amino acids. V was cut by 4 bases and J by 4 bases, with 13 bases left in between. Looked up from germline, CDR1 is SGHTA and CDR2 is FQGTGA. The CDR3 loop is CASSSPPGSTEAFF. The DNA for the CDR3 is TGTGCCAGCAGCTCCCCCCCGGGAAGCACTGAAGCTTTCTTT.

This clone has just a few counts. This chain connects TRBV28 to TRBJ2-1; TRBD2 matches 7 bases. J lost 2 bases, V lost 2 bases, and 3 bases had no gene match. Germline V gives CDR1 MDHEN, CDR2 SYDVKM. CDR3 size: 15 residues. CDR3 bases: TGTGCCAGCAGTTTAGTCGCGGGAGCCTACAATGAGCAGTTCTTC. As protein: CASSLVAGAYNEQFF.

CDR3 DNA sequence: TGTGCCAGCAGCGTAGGCCCCGGGGGCTCTGGGGCCAACGTCCTGACTTTC. Amino acid sequence: CASSVGPGGSGANVLTF. The V and J genes are TRBV9 and TRBJ2-6; D is possibly TRBD2 (6 bases). CDR1 is SGDLS, CDR2 YYNGEE, per germline. This CDR3 comprises 17 residues. V lost 0 bases to trimming and J lost 0 bases, with 10 bases between them.

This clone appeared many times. The CDR3 region has the DNA TGTGCCAGCAGCTCAGGCGGACAGGGAAACATTCAGTACTTC. This codes for CASSSGGQGNIQYF. The chain links TRBV7-9 to TRBJ2-4; 8 bases map to TRBD1. Losses at the gene ends were 4 bases for V and 6 bases for J; bases not matched to a gene: 5. This CDR3 spans 14 amino acids. Germline V gives CDR1 SEHNR, CDR2 FQNEAQ (reference sequence).

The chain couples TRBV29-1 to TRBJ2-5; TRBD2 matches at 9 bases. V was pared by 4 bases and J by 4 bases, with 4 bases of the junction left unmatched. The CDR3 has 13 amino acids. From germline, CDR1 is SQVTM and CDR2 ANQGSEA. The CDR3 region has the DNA TGCAGCGTTGTAGGCGGGAGGGCAGAGACCCAGTACTTC. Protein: CSVVGGRAETQYF.

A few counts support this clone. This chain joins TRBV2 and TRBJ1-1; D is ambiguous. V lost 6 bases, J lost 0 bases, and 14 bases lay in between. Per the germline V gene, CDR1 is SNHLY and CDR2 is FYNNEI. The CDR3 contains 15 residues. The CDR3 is CASRMFPSMNTEAFF. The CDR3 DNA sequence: TGTGCCAGCAGGATGTTCCCTAGCATGAACACTGAAGCTTTCTTT.

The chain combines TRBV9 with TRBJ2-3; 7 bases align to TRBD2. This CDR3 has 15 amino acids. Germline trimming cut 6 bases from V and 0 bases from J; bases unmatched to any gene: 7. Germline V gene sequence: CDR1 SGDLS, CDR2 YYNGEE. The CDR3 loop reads CASTQSGTSTDTQYF. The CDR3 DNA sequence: TGTGCCAGCACCCAAAGCGGGACTAGCACAGATACGCAGTATTTT.

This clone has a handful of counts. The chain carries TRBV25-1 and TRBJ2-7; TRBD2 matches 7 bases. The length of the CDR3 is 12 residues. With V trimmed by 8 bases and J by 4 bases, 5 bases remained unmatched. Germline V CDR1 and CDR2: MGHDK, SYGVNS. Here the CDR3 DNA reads TGTGCCAGCGGACCGGGGGGTTACGAGCAGTACTTC. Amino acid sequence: CASGPGGYEQYF.

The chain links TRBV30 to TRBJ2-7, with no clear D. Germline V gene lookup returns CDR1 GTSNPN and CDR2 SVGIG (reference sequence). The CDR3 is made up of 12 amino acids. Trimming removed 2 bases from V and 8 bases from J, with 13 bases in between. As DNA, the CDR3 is TGTGCCTGGAGTTTCCCCATCGGGCAGCAGTACTTC. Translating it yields CAWSFPIGQQYF.